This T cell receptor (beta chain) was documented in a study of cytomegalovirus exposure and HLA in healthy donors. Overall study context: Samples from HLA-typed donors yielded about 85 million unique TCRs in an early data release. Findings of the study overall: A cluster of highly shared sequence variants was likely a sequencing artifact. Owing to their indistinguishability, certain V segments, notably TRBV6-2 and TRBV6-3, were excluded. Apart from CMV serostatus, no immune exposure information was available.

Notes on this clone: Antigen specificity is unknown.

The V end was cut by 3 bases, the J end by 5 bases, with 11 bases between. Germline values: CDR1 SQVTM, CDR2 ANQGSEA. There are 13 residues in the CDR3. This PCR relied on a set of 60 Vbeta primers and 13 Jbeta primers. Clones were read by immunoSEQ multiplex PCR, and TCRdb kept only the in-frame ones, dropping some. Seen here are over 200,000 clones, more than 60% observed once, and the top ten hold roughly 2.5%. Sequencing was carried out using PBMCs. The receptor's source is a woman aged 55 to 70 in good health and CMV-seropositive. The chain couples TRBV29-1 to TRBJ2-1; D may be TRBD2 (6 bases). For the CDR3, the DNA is TGCAGCGTTGACCGGGAGTGGGACAATGAGCAGTTCTTC. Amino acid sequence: CSVDREWDNEQFF.